These T cell receptor beta chains were read from a single sample in a study of blood T cell repertoires in COVID-19. Produced via immunoSEQ multiplex PCR; TCRdb's table is partial and in-frame only. This sample has some 250,000 clones, with roughly 80% found just once. What was sequenced was peripheral blood. The receptors shown here come from a woman younger than 35 with acute or convalescent COVID-19. Both conserved end residues are part of each CDR3. Fields, in order: clone size, J gene, V gene, D gene, CDR3 DNA, CDR3 protein. A D gene is named only where the DNA matches it firmly. The size field is filled for only some rows; it gives once, few, many or a size class.

abundance: -; j_gene: TRBJ1-2; v_gene: TRBV7-8; d_gene: -; CDR3nt: TGTGCCAGCAGCCGCGTAGGACAGAATTCCTACACCTTC; CDR3aa: CASSRVGQNSYTF
abundance: -; j_gene: TRBJ2-7; v_gene: TRBV6-5; d_gene: TRBD1; CDR3nt: TGTGCCAGCAGGATTGACAGGGGAGGATACGAGCAGTACTTC; CDR3aa: CASRIDRGGYEQYF
abundance: -; j_gene: TRBJ2-1; v_gene: TRBV11-3; d_gene: -; CDR3nt: TGTGCCAGCAGCTCCGATGGCACCTCCTACAATGAGCAGTTCTTC; CDR3aa: CASSSDGTSYNEQFF
abundance: -; j_gene: TRBJ2-5; v_gene: TRBV9; d_gene: -; CDR3nt: TGTGCCAGCAGTCAAGTCCAGGGCGGTCAAGAGACCCAGTACTTC; CDR3aa: CASSQVQGGQETQYF
abundance: few; j_gene: TRBJ2-3; v_gene: TRBV15; d_gene: -; CDR3nt: TGTGCCACCAGCAGACCCTCAACTAGATCGGGCACAGATACGCAGTATTTT; CDR3aa: CATSRPSTRSGTDTQYF
abundance: -; j_gene: TRBJ2-7; v_gene: TRBV5-1; d_gene: TRBD2; CDR3nt: TGCGCCAGCAGCTTGGGGGCGGGAGAGGACGAGCAGTACTTC; CDR3aa: CASSLGAGEDEQYF
abundance: -; j_gene: TRBJ2-5; v_gene: TRBV5-1; d_gene: TRBD1; CDR3nt: TGCGCCAGCAGCCGAATGACCGGACAGGGGCAAGAGACCCAGTACTTC; CDR3aa: CASSRMTGQGQETQYF
abundance: -; j_gene: TRBJ1-2; v_gene: TRBV28; d_gene: TRBD1; CDR3nt: TGTGCCAGCAGCACGGGACAGGTTGGGAAACAGATACACAAAAACTATGGCTACACCTTC; CDR3aa: CASSTGQVGKQIHKNYGYTF
abundance: few; j_gene: TRBJ1-2; v_gene: TRBV6-1; d_gene: -; CDR3nt: TGTGCCAGCAGTGAAGCGACGGGGGGCGGCTACACCTTC; CDR3aa: CASSEATGGGYTF
abundance: -; j_gene: TRBJ2-1; v_gene: TRBV24-1; d_gene: TRBD1; CDR3nt: TGTGCCACCAGTACGCAGGGGGTTAAGGAGCAGTTCTTC; CDR3aa: CATSTQGVKEQFF
abundance: -; j_gene: TRBJ1-2; v_gene: TRBV27; d_gene: -; CDR3nt: TGTGCCAGCAGTTTAAGGGGCAGGGCTACCTATGGCTACACCTTC; CDR3aa: CASSLRGRATYGYTF
abundance: -; j_gene: TRBJ2-1; v_gene: TRBV4-3; d_gene: -; CDR3nt: TGCGCCAGCAGCCAAGACCAGGGGAGAGGCAATGAGCAGTTCTTC; CDR3aa: CASSQDQGRGNEQFF
abundance: -; j_gene: TRBJ1-5; v_gene: TRBV7-2; d_gene: TRBD1; CDR3nt: TGTGCCAGCAGCTTATACAAGGGGGCTGGTGATCAGCCCCAGCATTTT; CDR3aa: CASSLYKGAGDQPQHF
abundance: -; j_gene: TRBJ1-1; v_gene: TRBV4-1; d_gene: -; CDR3nt: TGCGCCAGCAGCCCACAGCCCCTCTTGAGCACTGAAGCTTTCTTT; CDR3aa: CASSPQPLLSTEAFF
abundance: once; j_gene: TRBJ2-2; v_gene: TRBV27; d_gene: TRBD2; CDR3nt: TGTGCCAGCAGTACTCCGGGACTAGAAAGGACCGGGGAGCTGTTTTTT; CDR3aa: CASSTPGLERTGELFF
abundance: once; j_gene: TRBJ1-2; v_gene: TRBV11-2; d_gene: TRBD1; CDR3nt: TGTGCCAGCAGCTTAAAGAGGACAGGTGCTGACTACACCTTC; CDR3aa: CASSLKRTGADYTF
abundance: -; j_gene: TRBJ2-7; v_gene: TRBV7-2; d_gene: TRBD1; CDR3nt: TGTGCCAGCAGCTTGACCTCGGGACAGGGTTTCTACGAGCAGTACTTC; CDR3aa: CASSLTSGQGFYEQYF
abundance: -; j_gene: TRBJ2-1; v_gene: TRBV11-2; d_gene: TRBD2; CDR3nt: TGTGCCAGCAGCTTAGTTGGACTAGCGGGAGGCTATGAGCAGTTCTTC; CDR3aa: CASSLVGLAGGYEQFF
abundance: -; j_gene: TRBJ1-6; v_gene: TRBV6-5; d_gene: TRBD1; CDR3nt: TGTGCCAGCAGTTATGACAGGGTGAATTCACCCCTCCACTTT; CDR3aa: CASSYDRVNSPLHF
abundance: -; j_gene: TRBJ2-2; v_gene: TRBV6-6; d_gene: -; CDR3nt: TGTGCCAGCAGTTACGGAAGGGGCTCCGGGGAGCTGTTTTTT; CDR3aa: CASSYGRGSGELFF
abundance: -; j_gene: TRBJ1-4; v_gene: TRBV6-6; d_gene: -; CDR3nt: TGTGCCAGCAGTTACCGCCCCGGGACAAACAATGAAAAACTGTTTTTT; CDR3aa: CASSYRPGTNNEKLFF
abundance: -; j_gene: TRBJ2-5; v_gene: TRBV3-1/TRBV3-2; d_gene: -; CDR3nt: TGTGCCAGCAGCCAACGGTTTTCGCCTGACAAAGAGACCCAGTACTTC; CDR3aa: CASSQRFSPDKETQYF
abundance: -; j_gene: TRBJ1-2; v_gene: TRBV29-1; d_gene: -; CDR3nt: TGCAGCGTTGTGTTCGGGAGCAGTTATGGCTACACCTTC; CDR3aa: CSVVFGSSYGYTF